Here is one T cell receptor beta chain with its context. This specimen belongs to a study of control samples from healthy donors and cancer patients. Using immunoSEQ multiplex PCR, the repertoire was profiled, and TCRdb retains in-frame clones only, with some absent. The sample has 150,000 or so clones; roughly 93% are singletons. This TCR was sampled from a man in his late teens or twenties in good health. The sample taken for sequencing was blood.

CDR3 bases: TGTGCCAGCAGTGAAACACAGAGGTACTTTAACTATGGCTACACCTTC. Its translation is CASSETQRYFNYGYTF. The chain links TRBV2 to TRBJ1-2; D not resolved. The V and J ends lost 2 bases and 1 base respectively, with 14 bases between them. Germline lookup yields CDR1 SNHLY and CDR2 FYNNEI. The CDR3 is 16 amino acids.